This T cell receptor beta chain stems from a study of T cell repertoires in cytomegalovirus infection. Findings and caveats of the study: The study found HLA-C-restricted CMV-specific TCR beta clonotypes dominating the ex vivo response. Cumulative frequency (of public TCR beta family members) identified carriers of CMV plus the relevant HLA.

CDR3 size: 17 residues. Germline V gives CDR1 SGHAT, CDR2 FQNNGV. Trimming removed 2 bases from V and 0 bases from J; junction bases left unmatched: 7. TCRdb re-analysed the reads in MiXCR, keeping a single row per CDR3 protein. The sample has approximately 500,000 distinct CDR3 sequences, more than 15% seen once. This clonotype showed up many times. The antigen remains undetermined. Sequenced input: CD8+ T cells from PBMCs. This chain links TRBV11-2 with TRBJ1-3, with TRBD1 matching 7 bases. This sequence was found in a human donor in good health (CMV status not recorded). Some clones in this sample may be carry-over from other donors' samples. CDR3 loop: CASSLSRGQYSGNTIYF. CDR3 DNA sequence: TGTGCCAGCAGCTTAAGCCGGGGACAGTACTCTGGAAACACCATATATTTT.